The present TCR beta chain was sequenced within a study of blood T cell repertoires in COVID-19. Overall study context: COVID-19 samples collected from the United States, Italy and Spain covered acute and convalescent phases.

Original handling: How many nucleated cells were present was estimated from reference gene primer amplification. This table comes from immunoSEQ multiplex PCR, and its TCRdb copy is limited to in-frame clones, with some not included. That table furnishes V, J and clone size, whereas the DNA furnished D and trimming. The data show about 340,000 clones, approximately 87% seen once. One Seattle source followed patients from active infection through their disease course. CDR3 length: 16 amino acids. V lost 4 bases and J lost 1, with 17 bases in between. From germline, CDR1 is LNHDA and CDR2 SQIVND (reference sequence).

This sequence joins TRBV19 and TRBJ2-7, with a weak D call TRBD1 (6 bases). Sequenced input: peripheral blood. The sequence was obtained from a woman aged 50 to 65 with COVID-19, enrolled during active disease. CDR3 sequence (DNA): TGTGCCAGTAGTACACCCGGACAGTTTTTTTCCTACGAGCAGTACTTC. Protein: CASSTPGQFFSYEQYF.